This TCR beta chain was recovered during a study of T cell changes during pregnancy in multiple sclerosis. Measured with immunoSEQ multiplex PCR; TCRdb has only the in-frame clones, and not every one. The sample contains around 34,000 clones, approximately 94% of which appear only once. This CDR3 comprises 16 residues. Trimming stripped 3 bases from V and 4 bases from J, with 16 bases between. In germline, CDR1 is MGHRA, CDR2 YSYEKL. Here the sequenced sample was CD4+ T cells from peripheral blood mononuclear cells, taken in the second trimester of pregnancy. This sequence originates from a female donor with multiple sclerosis, enrolled in a pregnancy study. The chain joins TRBV4-1 to TRBJ1-3; perhaps TRBD1 as D (5 bases). The CDR3 sequence: CASSQTPRTSGNTIYF. CDR3 in DNA: TGCGCCAGCAGCCAGACCCCGCGGACAAGCGGAAACACCATATATTTT.